This TCR beta chain was documented in a study of cytomegalovirus exposure and HLA in healthy donors (dated by TCRdb to about 2017). Describing the broader study: In an earlier analysis of approximately 500 of the donors, 276 Gb of sequence data and 90 million to 130 million unique TCR beta sequences from about 179 million T cells were reported. An early release that covered roughly 600 HLA-typed donors contained approximately 300 gigabases of sequencing data and around 80 million unique TCR sequences. Of the 300 to 400 genotyped donors, over 65% fell in the genetic ancestry cluster associated with self-reported Caucasian donors. The study aimed to test whether cataloging public T cell receptors could reveal signatures of past pathogen exposure. The T cell repertoires of 670 or so subjects were profiled by immunosequencing and related to cytomegalovirus serostatus. A separate validation cohort of 90 to 150 different subjects was used in addition to the 666-subject first cohort. To predict cytomegalovirus infection status, the study combined high-throughput TCR immunosequencing, statistical association of individual TCRs with disease status, and machine learning. A later analysis re-examined previously published TCR beta repertoires from hundreds of donors and added high-resolution HLA genotyping to investigate patterns of TCR occurrence. Rather than using new phenotypic data, the later analysis identified candidate immune exposures from TCR beta sequences and from how often those sequences occurred across donors. In an earlier analysis of roughly 540 of the donors, high-throughput TCR beta sequencing was used to judge whether each TCR beta V gene segment behaved as functional or pseudogenic. Donor age, sex, ethnicity and CMV serostatus were compiled together with the repertoire data. A later genetic analysis took genome-wide SNP genotypes for about 65% of the 666 donors and used that subset as a discovery cohort. All discovery cohort repertoires had been generated on a single sequencing platform. Both class I and class II loci were covered by HLA typing, at four-digit resolution. Typing coverage differed by locus: A, B, C, DRB1 and DQB1 were typed in roughly 620-640 donors, DQA1 in roughly 500, DPA1 in around 610, and DPB1 in 472. Because of strong linkage in the cohort, roughly five DR-DQ haplotypes were treated as single units for association and clustering. Among a few hundred genotyped donors of the cohort, an average of around 240,000 unique TCR beta nucleotide sequences were sequenced per donor, roughly 20% of them non-productive.

The library was made by the immunoSEQ multiplex PCR assay. A mixture of 60 forward primers for TCR Vbeta segments and 13 reverse primers for TCR Jbeta segments was used in the multiplex PCR. The CDR3 region of rearranged TCR beta genes was amplified from genomic DNA by a multiplex PCR assay. The Illumina HiSeq System was used to sequence the amplified TCR beta libraries as 87-base-pair reads. The study's own analysis went as follows. Across the 500 to 700 repertoires, a later analysis counted some 80 million unique TCR beta chains, roughly 11 million of which were shared by at least two donors. To remove PCR and sequencing errors, raw reads were error-corrected and collapsed into unique sequences using a nearest-neighbor algorithm that merged closely related sequences. CDR3 sequences were aligned to IMGT reference sequences to assign V, D and J gene segments. For a sequence to be retained, at least a six-nucleotide match to both a V gene segment and a J gene segment was required. Rearrangements were classified as productive when the CDR3 lacked stop codons and remained in frame with V and J, and all other rearrangements were classified as non-productive. Following IMGT convention, CDR3 was defined as the stretch from the second conserved V-encoded cysteine up to the conserved J-encoded phenylalanine. In an earlier analysis of more than 550 of the donors, sequences lacking an unambiguous match to a single V gene segment were excluded. An earlier analysis of several hundred of the donors called V segments functional above 56.7% productive rearrangements and segregating when the between-donor standard deviation exceeded 5%. A statistical classification framework was developed to diagnose cytomegalovirus status using the catalog of TCR beta chain sequences. In a later analysis, TCR nucleotide sequences were compared against IMGT/GENE-DB human TR gene sequences so that V and J genes could be assigned. In a later analysis, CDR3 sequences and most-parsimonious VDJ recombination scenarios were assigned using the TCRdist pipeline. A later analysis defined each TCR beta chain by its CDR3 amino acid sequence plus V-gene family, and excluded reads lacking a unique V-gene family. In a later analysis, 500 to 650 highly shared, low-generation-probability nucleotide sequences were removed to address suspected cross-contamination and a sequencing artifact. A later analysis calculated a clonal expansion index for each public chain from normalized within-repertoire ranks of inferred template counts. Generation probabilities in a later analysis came from a VDJ recombination model fitted to out-of-frame rearrangements, and those results were checked against IGoR. Hypergeometric tests were used in a later analysis to score TCR-TCR, TCR-HLA and TCR-CMV co-occurrence, with a repertoire-size bias correction applied to the TCR pairs. In a later analysis, false discovery rates were estimated by permuting HLA or CMV assignments 20 times. In a later analysis, co-occurring TCRs were grouped using DBSCAN, and TCRdist sequence similarity was added for clustering within HLA-allele-positive subsets. Repertoires with fewer than 30,000 or more than 120,000 public chains were left out of co-occurrence clustering, as were about 5 repertoires with anomalous nucleotide sharing. In TCRdb, the immuneACCESS table is reduced to in-frame sequences with V and J assigned. These tables do not hold every clone; where another copy was compared, an unresolved V gene accounts for under half, and the others remain unexplained. V, J and clone size were drawn from that table, and D and trimming were deduced from the DNA. The sample table lists about 110,000 clones, around 15% of them with a count of one. The ten most abundant clones make up 0.8% to 0.95% of the sample.

Cut back by 2 bases and 0 bases, the V and J ends lie 8 bases apart. Measured from the cysteine to the phenylalanine, the CDR3 is 15 residues long. Only the CDR3 region is kept as DNA, spanning 45 bases read in frame from base 1. The germline V gene encodes CDR1 KGHSH and CDR2 LQKENI. Concerning this clone: This clone's antigen is unknown. No much larger clone is present one base from it, and per-base qualities are unavailable.

Overall results and qualifications from the work: According to a later analysis, parvovirus B19, influenza, CMV and Epstein-Barr virus appeared linked to several top co-occurrence clusters. Most TCR sequences were seen in very few donors, while some public TCRs were found in many individuals. Immune exposure information for the cohort was limited to CMV serostatus. The cohort was sequenced for TCR beta chains only, and without alpha or paired-chain data the features that could be detected were limited. Some IMGT-functional V segments, including TRBV6-2 and TRBV6-3, could not be told apart with the 87-base-pair reads, so those segments were excluded. Because HLA typing was unavailable for some donors at each locus, only the typed subset was used in association tests. Roughly uniform sequencing depth across donors was assumed in presence/absence analyses, although this assumption may not hold. An association between a missense DCLRE1C variant and V-gene and J-gene trimming of TCR beta chains was found in a later genetic analysis and replicated in an independent cohort. In a later analysis, TCR association rates were found to vary across HLA loci, with the most associated TCRs seen for DRB1 alleles and the fewest for HLA-C alleles. A further reported finding was that TCR beta sequences accurately predicted the HLA-A and HLA-B alleles for most subjects in the first cohort. Compared with equally common non-associated chains, HLA-associated TCR beta chains in a later analysis were more clonally expanded and had lower generation probabilities. When HLA alleles, especially DR and DQ, strongly co-occurred, TCR associations were difficult to assign to individual alleles. Linkage disequilibrium might explain the correlated functional status among segregating V segments, but an unknown experimental factor could not be ruled out. Compared with the roughly 710-donor mean, donors in an Asian-associated ancestry cluster had fewer N-insertions in productive TCRs, according to a later genetic analysis. In the study, some 160 TCR beta chains were listed as associated with cytomegalovirus. In vitro tests confirmed that three of the cytomegalovirus-associated TCR beta chains recognize cytomegalovirus antigens. In a later analysis, most CMV-associated TCR beta chains were found to appear HLA-restricted, with HLA associations seemingly driven largely by CMV exposure. The authors suggested that the approach could potentially be extended to other disease states and immunological phenotypes. In an earlier analysis of approximately 600 of the donors, most TCR beta V segments were observed in productive rearrangements about 87% or about 30% of the time, broadly matching IMGT annotations. The classifier was reported to diagnose cytomegalovirus status with high specificity and sensitivity in both the original and validation cohorts. A group of highly shared sequence variants was considered likely to be a technical artifact of the sequencing pipeline. A later analysis associated 17,000 or so TCR beta sequences with specific HLA alleles at a false discovery rate of 0.05. Fewer than 20 rarely observed V segments, including chromosome 9 orphons, were excluded from the earlier analysis of 550 to 700 of the donors because counts were too low.

The cohort was made up of 500 to 800 healthy bone marrow donors. All cohort members were sampled while nominally healthy, although unrecorded immune exposures were likely present. The donor was CMV seronegative and belonged to the group of 350 to 400 seronegative cohort members. Every donor gave a peripheral blood sample, and the peripheral blood mononuclear cells from that sample were used for TCR beta sequencing. The Qiagen DNeasy Blood Extraction Kit was used to extract genomic DNA from the blood cell samples. Sample: PBMCs. Recombination joined TRBV18 with TRBJ1-5; there is no confident call for the D gene. The sequence was collected from a female donor in good health and CMV-seronegative. DNA sequence: TGTGCCAGCTCACCAGAGCTGAATAGCAATCAGCCCCAGCATTTT. This codes for CASSPELNSNQPQHF.